This TCR beta chain was captured in a study of siplizumab effects on memory and regulatory T cells. Across the whole study: Run as pairs, the mixed lymphocyte reactions received siplizumab at 1 ug/mL or no drug.

Notes on this clone: Its target is not known.

Trimming removed 6 bases from V and 4 bases from J, with 7 bases in between. Germline values: CDR1 MNHEY, CDR2 SVGAGI. The CDR3 is made up of 11 amino acids. The table came from immunoSEQ multiplex PCR; TCRdb's copy has only in-frame clones and leaves some out. Altogether roughly 11,000 clones are present, 40% to 50% being singletons, with the ten largest covering around 35%. Cells from the mixed lymphocyte reaction underwent coculture for less than seven days at 37 degrees C. Regarding the study as a whole: The study found naive T cells seemingly more diverse than memory cells and seemingly major alloresponse contributors. Proliferating Tregs from siplizumab cultures lacked functional confirmation of suppression. Mean Treg-derived proportions of mappable alloreactive CD4+ clones were around 75% for siplizumab and about 30% for controls.

This sequence was found in a human donor in good health; the cells came from an allogeneic mixed lymphocyte reaction. Some clones in this sample may be carry-over from other donors' samples. The chain joins TRBV6-5 to TRBJ2-7; D gene uncertain. Input material: CFSE-low (dividing) CD8+ T cells sorted from an allogeneic mixed lymphocyte reaction. The CDR3 here is CASSSYYEQYF. The CDR3 coding sequence is TGTGCCAGCAGCTCCTATTACGAGCAGTACTTC.